Below, one TCR beta chain is given with its context. Produced via immunoSEQ multiplex PCR; TCRdb's table is partial and in-frame only. The data hold approximately 300,000 clones, with more than 80% observed a single time. This sample stems from a study of cytomegalovirus exposure and HLA in healthy donors. Trimming cost V 0 bases and J 6 bases, with 11 bases left between them. CDR3 length equals 14 residues. Germline CDR1 is SGHRS and CDR2 is YFSETQ. The V gene is TRBV5-1, the J gene TRBJ2-3; TRBD1 is a possible D gene (5 bases). The receptor comes from a woman under 30 in good health and CMV-seronegative. The sequencing sample was made of PBMCs. The CDR3 reads CASSLEGPLDTQYF. The CDR3 DNA reads as TGCGCCAGCAGCTTGGAGGGGCCGTTGGATACGCAGTATTTT.